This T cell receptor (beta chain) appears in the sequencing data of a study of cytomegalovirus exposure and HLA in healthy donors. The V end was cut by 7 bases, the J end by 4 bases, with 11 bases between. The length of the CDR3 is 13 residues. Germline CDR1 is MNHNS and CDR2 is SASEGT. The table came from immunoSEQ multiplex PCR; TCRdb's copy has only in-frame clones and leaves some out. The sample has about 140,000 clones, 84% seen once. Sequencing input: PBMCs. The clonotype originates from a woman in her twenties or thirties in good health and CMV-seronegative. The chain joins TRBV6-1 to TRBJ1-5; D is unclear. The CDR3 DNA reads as TGTGCCAGCACTGAGGGAGTTAATCAGCCCCAGCATTTT. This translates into CASTEGVNQPQHF.